Listed below are T cell receptor beta chains from one sample, sequenced in a study of T cell responses to AZD1222 COVID-19 vaccine. Data came from immunoSEQ multiplex PCR; TCRdb stores just in-frame clones and leaves some out. The sample includes nearly 110,000 clones, roughly 90% seen only once; the top ten take approximately 5%. The sample consisted of peripheral blood, taken on day 0 of AZD1222 vaccination. These receptors were obtained from an adult in good health. The CDR3 runs from the conserved cysteine through the conserved F or W. The D gene is left open where the match is weak. Clone size, where shown, is once, few, many, or a class for clones that have expanded.

J	V	length	size	D	CDR3	DNA
TRBJ1-1	TRBV5-4	13	.	.	CASSLGTNTEAFF	TGTGCCAGCAGCTTGGGAACGAACACTGAAGCTTTCTTT
TRBJ2-7	TRBV3-1/TRBV3-2	15	.	TRBD2	CASSQSSGRAYEQYF	TGTGCCAGCAGCCAGAGTAGCGGGAGGGCCTACGAGCAGTACTTC
TRBJ2-3	TRBV4-2	13	.	.	CASSQDRVGTQYF	TGTGCCAGCAGCCAAGATCGGGTTGGGACGCAGTATTTT
TRBJ2-3	TRBV13	16	.	TRBD2	CASSLRLAGVTDTQYF	TGTGCCAGCAGCTTAAGACTAGCGGGAGTTACAGATACGCAGTATTTT
TRBJ1-2	TRBV6-5	14	.	.	CASSYKDSTWGYTF	TGTGCCAGCAGTTACAAGGACTCCACGTGGGGCTACACCTTC
TRBJ1-2	TRBV6-5	15	.	.	CASFHLSSGAYGYTF	TGTGCCAGCTTTCATCTTTCCAGCGGGGCGTATGGCTACACCTTC
TRBJ2-5	TRBV7-2	14	once	.	CASSPRGAADPQYF	TGTGCCAGCAGCCCCCGCGGTGCGGCGGATCCCCAGTACTTC
TRBJ2-1	TRBV5-1	17	few	TRBD2	CASSLGHTSGSPNEQFF	TGCGCCAGCAGCTTGGGACATACTAGCGGGAGTCCCAATGAGCAGTTCTTC
TRBJ1-1	TRBV7-9	15	.	.	CASSTQGTMNTEAFF	TGTGCCAGCAGTACCCAGGGGACGATGAACACTGAAGCTTTCTTT
TRBJ1-4	TRBV9	14	.	.	CASSLAGTNEKLFF	TGTGCCAGCAGCCTCGCCGGAACTAATGAAAAACTGTTTTTT
TRBJ2-7	TRBV10-3	16	.	TRBD2	CAISGGPLATSYEQYF	TGTGCCATCAGTGGTGGGCCACTAGCGACCTCCTACGAGCAGTACTTC
TRBJ2-7	TRBV19	14	.	TRBD2	CASRREVSSYEQYF	TGTGCCAGTAGACGGGAGGTGAGCTCCTACGAGCAGTACTTC
TRBJ2-1	TRBV6-5	14	.	TRBD2	CASSPGTSSRDEFF	TGTGCCAGCAGCCCCGGGACTAGCTCCCGTGACGAGTTCTTC
TRBJ2-1	TRBV10-3	12	.	.	CAISEKKNEQFF	TGTGCCATCAGTGAGAAAAAGAATGAGCAGTTCTTC
TRBJ2-5	TRBV10-1	13	.	.	CASSDRGAETQYF	TGCGCCAGCAGTGACAGGGGCGCGGAGACCCAGTACTTC
TRBJ2-1	TRBV27	15	once	TRBD2	CASSLTSGRGNEQFF	TGTGCCAGCAGTTTGACCAGCGGGAGGGGCAATGAGCAGTTCTTC
TRBJ2-7	TRBV6-5	16	.	TRBD1	CASSYSKQGAFYEQYF	TGTGCCAGCAGTTACTCGAAGCAGGGGGCCTTCTACGAGCAGTACTTC
TRBJ1-2	TRBV5-6	14	.	.	CASSLGGEVYGYTF	TGTGCCAGCAGCTTGGGAGGGGAGGTCTATGGCTACACCTTC
TRBJ1-2	TRBV5-5	15	.	.	CASSSTQGGPYGYTF	TGTGCCAGCAGCTCGACCCAAGGGGGACCCTATGGCTACACCTTC
TRBJ2-1	TRBV4-3	13	.	.	CASSRTGINEQFF	TGCGCCAGCAGCCGCACGGGGATCAATGAGCAGTTCTTC
TRBJ2-7	TRBV29-1	15	.	.	CSVVFVEAGNYEQYF	TGCAGCGTTGTATTTGTGGAGGCAGGCAACTACGAGCAGTACTTC
TRBJ2-5	TRBV19	13	.	.	CASSMDRVETQYF	TGTGCCAGTAGTATGGACCGAGTAGAGACCCAGTACTTC
TRBJ1-2	TRBV4-1	14	.	.	CASSQLQGTGGYTF	TGCGCCAGCAGCCAACTACAGGGCACGGGTGGCTACACCTTC